The present entry profiles one T cell receptor (beta chain) with its context. The record originates from a study of blood T cell repertoires in COVID-19. For the study at large: Material from acute and convalescent COVID-19 was sourced from the United States, Italy and Spain.

CDR1 is SGHKS, CDR2 YYEKEE, per germline (reference sequence). The length of the CDR3 is 12 residues. The assay was immunoSEQ multiplex PCR, and TCRdb's table has in-frame clones only and misses some. Of about 150,000 clones in the sample, about four fifths were seen once. The chain is built from TRBV5-5 and TRBJ1-3; TRBD1 might be the D (6 bases). This receptor was obtained from a human donor with acute or convalescent COVID-19. The donor label of this sample is uncertain. The sample comprised peripheral blood. The CDR3 spells CSSRGGANTIYF. CDR3 sequence (DNA): TGTTCATCCAGGGGAGGGGCGAACACCATATATTTT.